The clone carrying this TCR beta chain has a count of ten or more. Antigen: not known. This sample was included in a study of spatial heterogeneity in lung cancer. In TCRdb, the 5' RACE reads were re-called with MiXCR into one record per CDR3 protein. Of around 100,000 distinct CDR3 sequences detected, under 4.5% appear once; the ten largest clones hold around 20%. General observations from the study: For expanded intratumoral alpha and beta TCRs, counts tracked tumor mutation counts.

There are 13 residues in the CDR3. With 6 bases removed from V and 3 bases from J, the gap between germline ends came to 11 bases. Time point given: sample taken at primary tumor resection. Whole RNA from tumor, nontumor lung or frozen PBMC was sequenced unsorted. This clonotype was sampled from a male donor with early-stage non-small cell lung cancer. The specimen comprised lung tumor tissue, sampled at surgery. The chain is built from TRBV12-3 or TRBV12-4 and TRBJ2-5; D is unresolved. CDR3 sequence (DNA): TGTGCCAGCAGCCCCGGTCGGAAAGAGACCCAGTACTTC. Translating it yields CASSPGRKETQYF.